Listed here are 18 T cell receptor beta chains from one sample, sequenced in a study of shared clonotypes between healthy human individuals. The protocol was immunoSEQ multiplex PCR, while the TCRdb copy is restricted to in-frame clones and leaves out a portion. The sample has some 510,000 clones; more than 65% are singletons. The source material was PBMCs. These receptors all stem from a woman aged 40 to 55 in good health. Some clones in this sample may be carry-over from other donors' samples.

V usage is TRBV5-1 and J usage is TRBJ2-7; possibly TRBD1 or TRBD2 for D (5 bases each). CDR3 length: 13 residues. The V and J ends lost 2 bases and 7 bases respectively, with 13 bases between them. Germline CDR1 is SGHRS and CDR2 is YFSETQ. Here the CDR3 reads CASSFEGLGEQYF. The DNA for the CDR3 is TGCGCCAGCAGCTTCGAGGGGTTGGGGGAGCAGTACTTC.

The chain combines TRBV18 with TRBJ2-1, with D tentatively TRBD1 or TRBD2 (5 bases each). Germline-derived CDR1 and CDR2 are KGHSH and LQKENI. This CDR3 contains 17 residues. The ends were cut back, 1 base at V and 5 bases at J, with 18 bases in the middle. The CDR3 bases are TGTGCCAGCTCACCACATCAGGGACCCGAATCCCACAATGAGCAGTTCTTC. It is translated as CASSPHQGPESHNEQFF. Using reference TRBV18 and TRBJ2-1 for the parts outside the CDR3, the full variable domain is NAGVMQNPRHLVRRRGQEARLRCSPMKGHSHVYWYRQLPEEGLKFMVYLQKENIIDESGMPKERFSAEFPKEGPSILRIQQVVRGDSAAYFCASSPHQGPESHNEQFFGPGTRLTVL.

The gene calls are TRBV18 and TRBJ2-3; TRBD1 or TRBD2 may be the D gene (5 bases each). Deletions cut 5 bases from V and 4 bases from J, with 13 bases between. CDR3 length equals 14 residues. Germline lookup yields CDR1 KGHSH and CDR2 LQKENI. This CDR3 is CASSSTRGADTQYF. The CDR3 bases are TGTGCCAGCTCATCTACTAGAGGGGCAGATACGCAGTATTTT.

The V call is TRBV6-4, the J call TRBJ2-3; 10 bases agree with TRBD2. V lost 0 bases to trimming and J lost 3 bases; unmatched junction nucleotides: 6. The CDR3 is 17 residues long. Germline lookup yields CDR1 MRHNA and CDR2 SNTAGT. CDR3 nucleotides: TGTGCCAGCAGTGACTCGGCTAGCGGGAGAGGGACAGATACGCAGTATTTT. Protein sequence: CASSDSASGRGTDTQYF.

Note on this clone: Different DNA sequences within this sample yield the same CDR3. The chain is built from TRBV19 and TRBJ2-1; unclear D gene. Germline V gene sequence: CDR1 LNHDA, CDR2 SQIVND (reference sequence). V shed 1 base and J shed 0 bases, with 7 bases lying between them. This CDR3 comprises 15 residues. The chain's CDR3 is CASSIVASSYNEQFF. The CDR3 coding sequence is TGTGCCAGTAGTATAGTGGCCAGCTCCTACAATGAGCAGTTCTTC.

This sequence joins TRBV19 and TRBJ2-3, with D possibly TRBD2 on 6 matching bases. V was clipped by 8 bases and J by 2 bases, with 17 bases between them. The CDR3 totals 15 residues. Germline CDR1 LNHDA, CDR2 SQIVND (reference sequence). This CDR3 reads CASGQRAGNTDTQYF. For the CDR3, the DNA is TGTGCCAGTGGCCAGCGGGCAGGGAACACAGATACGCAGTATTTT. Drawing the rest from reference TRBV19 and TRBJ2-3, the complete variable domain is DGGITQSPKYLFRKEGQNVTLSCEQNLNHDAMYWYRQDPGQGLRLIYYSQIVNDFQKGDIAEGYSVSREKKESFPLTVTSAQKNPTAFYLCASGQRAGNTDTQYFGPGTRLTVL.

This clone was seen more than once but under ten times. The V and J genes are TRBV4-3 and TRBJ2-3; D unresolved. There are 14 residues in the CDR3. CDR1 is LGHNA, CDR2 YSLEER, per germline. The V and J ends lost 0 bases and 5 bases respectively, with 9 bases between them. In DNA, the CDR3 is TGCGCCAGCAGCCAAGATCCTCGTGGAGATACGCAGTATTTT. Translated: CASSQDPRGDTQYF.

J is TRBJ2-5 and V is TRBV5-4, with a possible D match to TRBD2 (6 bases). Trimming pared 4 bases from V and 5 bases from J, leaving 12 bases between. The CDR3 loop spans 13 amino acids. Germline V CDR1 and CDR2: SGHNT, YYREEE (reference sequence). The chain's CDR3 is CASSARGWETQYF. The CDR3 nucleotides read TGTGCCAGCAGCGCCCGGGGGTGGGAGACCCAGTACTTC.

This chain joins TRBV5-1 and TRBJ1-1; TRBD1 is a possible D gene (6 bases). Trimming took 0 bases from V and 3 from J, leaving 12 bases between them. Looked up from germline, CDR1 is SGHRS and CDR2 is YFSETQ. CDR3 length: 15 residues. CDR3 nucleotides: TGCGCCAGCAGCTTGGCGGGACACTATGACACTGAAGCTTTCTTT. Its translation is CASSLAGHYDTEAFF.

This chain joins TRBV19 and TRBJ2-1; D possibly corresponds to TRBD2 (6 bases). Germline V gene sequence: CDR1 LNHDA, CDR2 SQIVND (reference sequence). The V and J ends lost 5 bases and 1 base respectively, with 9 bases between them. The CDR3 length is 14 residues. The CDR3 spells CASSGGTSYNEQFF. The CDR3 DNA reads TGTGCCAGTAGTGGAGGGACTTCCTACAATGAGCAGTTCTTC.

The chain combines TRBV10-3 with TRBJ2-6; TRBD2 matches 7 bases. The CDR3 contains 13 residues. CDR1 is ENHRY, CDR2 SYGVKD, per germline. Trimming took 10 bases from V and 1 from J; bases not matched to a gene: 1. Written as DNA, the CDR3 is TGTGCCACGGGAGGTTCTGGGGCCAACGTCCTGACTTTC. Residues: CATGGSGANVLTF.

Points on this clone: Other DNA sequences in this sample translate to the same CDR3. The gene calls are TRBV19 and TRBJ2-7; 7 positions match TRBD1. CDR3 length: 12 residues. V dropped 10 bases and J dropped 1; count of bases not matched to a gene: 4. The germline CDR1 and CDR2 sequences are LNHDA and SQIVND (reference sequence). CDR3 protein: CATSTGSYEQYF. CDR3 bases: TGTGCCACCTCGACAGGGTCCTACGAGCAGTACTTC.

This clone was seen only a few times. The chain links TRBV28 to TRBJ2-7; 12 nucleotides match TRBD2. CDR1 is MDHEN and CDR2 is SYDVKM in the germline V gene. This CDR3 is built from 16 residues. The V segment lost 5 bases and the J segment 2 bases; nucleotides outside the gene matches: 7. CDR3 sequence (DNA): TGTGCCAGCAGTGTCTCTCTAGCGGGGGGGGCCTACGAGCAGTACTTC. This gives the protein CASSVSLAGGAYEQYF.

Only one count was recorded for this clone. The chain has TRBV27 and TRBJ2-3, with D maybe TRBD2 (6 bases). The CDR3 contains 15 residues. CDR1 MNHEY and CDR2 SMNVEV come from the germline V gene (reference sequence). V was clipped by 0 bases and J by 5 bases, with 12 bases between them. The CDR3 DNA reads TGTGCCAGCAGTTTATCGTATAGCGGAGGAGATACGCAGTATTTT. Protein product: CASSLSYSGGDTQYF.

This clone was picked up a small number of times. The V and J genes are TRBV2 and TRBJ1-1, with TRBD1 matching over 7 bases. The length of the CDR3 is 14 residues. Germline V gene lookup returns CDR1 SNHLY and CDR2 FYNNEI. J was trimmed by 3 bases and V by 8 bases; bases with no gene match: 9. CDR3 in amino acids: CASRTIGGYTEAFF. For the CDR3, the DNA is TGTGCCAGCCGCACCATAGGGGGCTACACTGAAGCTTTCTTT.

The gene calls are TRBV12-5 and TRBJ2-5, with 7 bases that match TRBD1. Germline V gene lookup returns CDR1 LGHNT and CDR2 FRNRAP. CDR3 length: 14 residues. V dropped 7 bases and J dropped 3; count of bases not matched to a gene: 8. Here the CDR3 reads CASAGPGQKETQYF. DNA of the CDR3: TGTGCTAGTGCTGGACCGGGACAGAAAGAGACCCAGTACTTC.

The CDR3 region is CASSRGLAERNTQYF. The CDR3 DNA follows: TGTGCCAGCAGCCGGGGACTAGCAGAACGTAATACGCAGTATTTT. V and J are TRBV5-6 and TRBJ2-3, with 9 bases fitting TRBD2. The ends lost 4 bases at V and 7 bases at J; junction bases unmatched: 10. The CDR3 has 15 residues. Germline V CDR1 and CDR2: SGHDT, YYEEEE.

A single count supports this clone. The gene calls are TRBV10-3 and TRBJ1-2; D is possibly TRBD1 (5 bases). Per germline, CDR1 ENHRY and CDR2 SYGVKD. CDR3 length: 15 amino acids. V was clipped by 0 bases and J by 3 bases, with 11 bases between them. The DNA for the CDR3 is TGTGCCATCAGTGAGTCAGGGGTGGGCTACTATGGCTACACCTTC. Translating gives CAISESGVGYYGYTF.